This T cell receptor beta chain was obtained from a study of T cell responses to AZD1222 COVID-19 vaccine. TCRdb keeps only in-frame clones here, not all; method: immunoSEQ multiplex PCR. The sample comprises 95,000 to 150,000 clones, about 93% of which are singletons, and around 5.1% rests with the top ten. A remark on this clone: Antigen specificity is unknown.

V was pared by 0 bases and J by 5 bases, with 8 bases between. This CDR3 contains 13 residues. CDR1 and CDR2 (germline): SGHDT, YYEEEE. Pooling covered second doses at about 4 or about 12 weeks. The study's findings and limits: Females made up more of the donors, who were largely white British, and clonal diversity may have come out too low. Following two doses of AZD1222, Spike-specific TCR breadth and depth rose.

The specimen comprised peripheral blood, sampled 28 days after the second AZD1222 dose. The sequence was collected from an adult who received the AZD1222 COVID-19 vaccine. This chain connects TRBV5-6 to TRBJ1-2; D is unresolved. For the CDR3, the DNA is TGTGCCAGCAGCTTGGGGGCAGCTTATGGCTACACCTTC. Encoded protein: CASSLGAAYGYTF. Looking up the rest from reference TRBV5-6 and TRBJ1-2 gives the full variable domain: DAGVTQSPTHLIKTRGQQVTLRCSPKSGHDTVSWYQQALGQGPQFIFQYYEEEERQRGNFPDRFSGHQFPNYSSELNVNALLLGDSALYLCASSLGAAYGYTFGSGTRLTVV.